This TCR beta chain was obtained from a study of human T cells and chemical hapten exposure. Study as a whole: Across its 20 to 25 weeks, the study gave patients weekly diphenylcyclopropenone doses to the scalp. Study-wide points: Patch test score showed a positive correlation with PT1 expanded TCR counts.

Sample time point: patch test 1, 2 weeks after DPC sensitization. Documented treatment: therapeutic diphenylcyclopropenone sensitization with weekly scalp DPC. TCRdb re-called the RACE reads with MiXCR, one entry per CDR3 protein. The table records under 200,000 distinct CDR3 sequences, roughly 15% of them present only once. A few counts support this clonotype. What it binds is not known. This CDR3 is built from 17 residues. Per germline, CDR1 SGHTA and CDR2 FQGNSA. With 5 bases clipped from V and 4 bases from J, the junction kept 13 bases outside the gene matches. V and J are TRBV7-2 and TRBJ2-2; TRBD1 aligns across 7 bases. The sequence derives from a woman in her twenties or thirties with alopecia areata. Some clones in this sample may be carry-over from other donors' samples. The sample here was whole blood, taken in connection with sensitization to the hapten diphenylcyclopropenone (DPC). Written as DNA, the CDR3 is TGTGCCAGCAGCCGCCCCCGACAGGGACCGGCCACCGGGGAGCTGTTTTTT. Its translation is CASSRPRQGPATGELFF.